Included here is one T cell receptor (beta chain) sequence, with context. What it recognizes is unknown. The source of the sample is a study of blood T cells in healthy people across ages. Through a sample-barcoded 5' primer and a J-beta primer mix, a second PCR was run for roughly 6 to 11 cycles. MiXCR was run by TCRdb on the 5' RACE reads, yielding one entry per CDR3 protein. The sample shows about 580,000 distinct CDR3 sequences, around 48% of them seen only once. CDR3 length: 14 amino acids. Per the germline V gene, CDR1 is DFQATT and CDR2 is SNEGSKA (reference sequence). Study-level results: Higher diversity, along with more naive CD4+ cells, distinguished long-lived donors from aged donors.

This chain connects TRBV20-1 to TRBJ2-1, with 8 nucleotides matching TRBD1. The J call is uncertain, as TRBJ2-7 better fits the DNA end. The TCR sequence derives from an elderly man in good health. The specimen was blood. CDR3 coding DNA: TGCAGTGCTTCTATGCAGGGGGCGTTAGACGAGCAGTACTTC. Translated: CSASMQGALDEQYF.